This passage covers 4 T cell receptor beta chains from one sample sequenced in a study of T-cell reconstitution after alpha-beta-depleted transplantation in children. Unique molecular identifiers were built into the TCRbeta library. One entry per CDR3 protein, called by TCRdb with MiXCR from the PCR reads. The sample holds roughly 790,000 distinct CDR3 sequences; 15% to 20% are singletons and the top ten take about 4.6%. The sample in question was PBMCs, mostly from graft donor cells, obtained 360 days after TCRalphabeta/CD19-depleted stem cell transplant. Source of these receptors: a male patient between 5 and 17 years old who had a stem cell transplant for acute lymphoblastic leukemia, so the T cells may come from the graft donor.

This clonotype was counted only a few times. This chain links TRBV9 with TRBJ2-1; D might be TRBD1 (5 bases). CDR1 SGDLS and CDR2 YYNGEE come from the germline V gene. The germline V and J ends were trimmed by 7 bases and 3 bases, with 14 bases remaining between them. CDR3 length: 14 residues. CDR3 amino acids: CASGARGVYNEQFF. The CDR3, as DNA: TGTGCCAGCGGGGCCCGAGGTGTCTACAATGAGCAGTTCTTC.

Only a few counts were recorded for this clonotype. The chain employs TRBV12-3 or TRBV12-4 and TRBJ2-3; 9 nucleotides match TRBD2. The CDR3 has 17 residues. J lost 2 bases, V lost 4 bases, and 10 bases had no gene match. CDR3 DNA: TGTGCCAGCAGTTACTCAGCGGGAGGTCCTATCACAGATACGCAGTATTTT. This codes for CASSYSAGGPITDTQYF.

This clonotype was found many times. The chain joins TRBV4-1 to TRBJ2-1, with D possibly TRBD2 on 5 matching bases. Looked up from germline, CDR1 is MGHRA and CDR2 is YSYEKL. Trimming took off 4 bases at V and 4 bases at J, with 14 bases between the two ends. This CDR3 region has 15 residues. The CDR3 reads CASSPSSGEYNEQFF. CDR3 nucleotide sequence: TGCGCCAGCAGCCCCTCGTCCGGGGAGTACAATGAGCAGTTCTTC.

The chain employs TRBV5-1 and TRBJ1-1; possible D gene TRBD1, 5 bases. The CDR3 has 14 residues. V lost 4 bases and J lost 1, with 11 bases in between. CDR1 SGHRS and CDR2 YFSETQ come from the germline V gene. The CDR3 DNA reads TGCGCCAGCAGCCTCAGGGACGGGAACACTGAAGCTTTCTTT. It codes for CASSLRDGNTEAFF.